This TCR beta chain was profiled in a study of beta chain features in type 1 diabetes. General study points: Moderate yet significant TCRB CDR3 shortening was seen in Type 1 diabetes patients in all four CD4+ subsets.

The germline gives CDR1 MGHRA, CDR2 YSYEKL. The CDR3 covers 14 residues. V was pared by 5 bases and J by 6 bases, with 17 bases between. By way of CD45RO/CCR7/CD25/CD127/CD95/CD27, the CD4+ regulatory, stem cell-like memory, central memory and naive cells were sorted. The isolated RNA, all of it, was reverse transcribed, so expressed TCRB transcripts were what got sequenced. Average reads for naive, central memory and regulatory T cell samples were roughly 3.4 million. This table comes from immunoSEQ multiplex PCR, and its TCRdb copy is limited to in-frame clones, with some not included. The table shows around 200,000 clones, with about 13% occurring only once. A word on this clone: Its antigen is still unknown.

This chain joins TRBV4-1 and TRBJ2-7; the D gene is possibly TRBD1 (5 bases). The TCR was taken from a woman between 18 and 29 years old in good health. What was sequenced was central memory CD4+ T cells from blood. CDR3 nucleotides: TGCGCCAGCAGCGACAGAGCTGTACTCGGCGAGCAGTACTTC. Protein product: CASSDRAVLGEQYF.